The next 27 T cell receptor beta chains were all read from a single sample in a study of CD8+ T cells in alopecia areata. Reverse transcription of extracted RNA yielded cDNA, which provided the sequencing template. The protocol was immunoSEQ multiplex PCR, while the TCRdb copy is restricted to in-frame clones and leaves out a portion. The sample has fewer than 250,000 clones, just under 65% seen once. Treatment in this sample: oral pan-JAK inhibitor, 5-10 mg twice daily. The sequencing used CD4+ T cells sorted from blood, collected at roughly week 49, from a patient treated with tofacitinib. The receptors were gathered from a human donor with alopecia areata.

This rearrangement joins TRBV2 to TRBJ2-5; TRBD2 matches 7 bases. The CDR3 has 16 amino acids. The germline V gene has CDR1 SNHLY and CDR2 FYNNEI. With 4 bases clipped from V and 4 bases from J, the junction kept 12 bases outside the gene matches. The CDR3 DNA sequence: TGTGCCAGCAGTGTTCGCGGGGGACGGTTAAGAGAGACCCAGTACTTC. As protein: CASSVRGGRLRETQYF.

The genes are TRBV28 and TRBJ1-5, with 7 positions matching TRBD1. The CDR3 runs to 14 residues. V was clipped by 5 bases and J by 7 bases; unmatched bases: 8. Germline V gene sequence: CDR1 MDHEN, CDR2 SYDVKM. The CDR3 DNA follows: TGTGCCAGCAGTCAGACAGGGAGCGGACAGCCCCAGCATTTT. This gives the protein CASSQTGSGQPQHF.

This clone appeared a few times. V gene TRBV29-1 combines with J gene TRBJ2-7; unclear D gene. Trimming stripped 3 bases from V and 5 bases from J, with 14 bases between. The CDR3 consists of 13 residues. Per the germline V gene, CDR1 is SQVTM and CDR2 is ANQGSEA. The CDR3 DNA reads TGCAGCGTTGAGGGGATCCTAGTCCACGAGCAGTACTTC. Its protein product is CSVEGILVHEQYF.

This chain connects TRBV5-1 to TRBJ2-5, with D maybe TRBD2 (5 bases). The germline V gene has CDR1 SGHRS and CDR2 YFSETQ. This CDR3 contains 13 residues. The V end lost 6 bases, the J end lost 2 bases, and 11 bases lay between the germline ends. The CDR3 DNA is TGCGCCAGCACCCGGGATCGTCAAGAGACCCAGTACTTC. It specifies CASTRDRQETQYF.

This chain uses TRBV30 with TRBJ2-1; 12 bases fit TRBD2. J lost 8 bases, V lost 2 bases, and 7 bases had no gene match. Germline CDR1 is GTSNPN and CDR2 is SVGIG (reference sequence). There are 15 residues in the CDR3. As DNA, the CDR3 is TGTGCCTGGAGTCCCGGACTAGCGGGGATGGATGAGCAGTTCTTC. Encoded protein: CAWSPGLAGMDEQFF.

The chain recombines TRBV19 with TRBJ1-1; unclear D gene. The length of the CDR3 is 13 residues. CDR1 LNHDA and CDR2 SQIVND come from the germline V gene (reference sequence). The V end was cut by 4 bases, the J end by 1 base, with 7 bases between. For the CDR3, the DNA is TGTGCCAGTAGTAGAAGGGAGAACACTGAAGCTTTCTTT. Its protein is CASSRRENTEAFF. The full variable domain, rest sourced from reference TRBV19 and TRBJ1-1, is DGGITQSPKYLFRKEGQNVTLSCEQNLNHDAMYWYRQDPGQGLRLIYYSQIVNDFQKGDIAEGYSVSREKKESFPLTVTSAQKNPTAFYLCASSRRENTEAFFGQGTRLTVV.

CDR3 residues: CASSLALAGQAYEQYF. The CDR3 DNA sequence: TGCGCCAGCAGCTTGGCCCTAGCGGGGCAGGCCTACGAGCAGTACTTC. The J gene is TRBJ2-7, the V gene TRBV5-1; TRBD2 aligns across 9 bases. The CDR3 consists of 16 residues. CDR1 is SGHRS, CDR2 YFSETQ, per germline. V shed 0 bases, J shed 2 bases, and the junction held 6 bases outside the gene matches. The full variable domain, its missing parts supplied by reference TRBV5-1 and TRBJ2-7, is KAGVTQTPRYLIKTRGQQVTLSCSPISGHRSVSWYQQTPGQGLQFLFEYFSETQRNKGNFPGRFSGRQFSNSRSEMNVSTLELGDSALYLCASSLALAGQAYEQYFGPGTRLTVT.

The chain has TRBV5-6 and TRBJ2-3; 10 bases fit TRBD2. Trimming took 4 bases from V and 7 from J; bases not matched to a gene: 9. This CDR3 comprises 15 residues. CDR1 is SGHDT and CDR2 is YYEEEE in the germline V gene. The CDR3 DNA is TGTGCCAGCAGCAAAGCGGGGGGGCCTCTGAATACGCAGTATTTT. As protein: CASSKAGGPLNTQYF. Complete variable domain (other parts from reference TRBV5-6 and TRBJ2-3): DAGVTQSPTHLIKTRGQQVTLRCSPKSGHDTVSWYQQALGQGPQFIFQYYEEEERQRGNFPDRFSGHQFPNYSSELNVNALLLGDSALYLCASSKAGGPLNTQYFGPGTRLTVL.

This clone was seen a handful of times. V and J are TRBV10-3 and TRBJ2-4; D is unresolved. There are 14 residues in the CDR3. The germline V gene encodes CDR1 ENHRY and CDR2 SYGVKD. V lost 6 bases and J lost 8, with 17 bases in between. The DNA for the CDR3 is TGTGCCATCAGAGATCCCCGATTTGGAGACATTCAGTACTTC. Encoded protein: CAIRDPRFGDIQYF.

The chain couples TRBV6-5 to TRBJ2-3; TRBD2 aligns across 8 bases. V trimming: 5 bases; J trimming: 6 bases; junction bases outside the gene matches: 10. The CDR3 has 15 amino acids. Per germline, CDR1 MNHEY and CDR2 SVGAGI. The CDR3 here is CASSLAGQYRDTQYF. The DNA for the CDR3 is TGTGCCAGCAGTCTAGCGGGCCAATATAGGGATACGCAGTATTTT.

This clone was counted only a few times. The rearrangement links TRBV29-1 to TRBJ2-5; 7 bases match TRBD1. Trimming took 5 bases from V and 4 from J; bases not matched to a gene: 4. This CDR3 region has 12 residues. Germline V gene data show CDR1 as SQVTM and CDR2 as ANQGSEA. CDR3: CSVTTGRETQYF. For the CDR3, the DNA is TGCAGCGTTACGACAGGGAGAGAGACCCAGTACTTC.

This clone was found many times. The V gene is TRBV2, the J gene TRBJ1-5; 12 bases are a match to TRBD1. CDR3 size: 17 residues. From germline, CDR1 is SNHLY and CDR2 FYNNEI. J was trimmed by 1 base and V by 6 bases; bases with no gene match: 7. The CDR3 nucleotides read TGTGCCAGCAGGCCGGGACAGGGGGCCCTAAGCAATCAGCCCCAGCATTTT. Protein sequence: CASRPGQGALSNQPQHF.

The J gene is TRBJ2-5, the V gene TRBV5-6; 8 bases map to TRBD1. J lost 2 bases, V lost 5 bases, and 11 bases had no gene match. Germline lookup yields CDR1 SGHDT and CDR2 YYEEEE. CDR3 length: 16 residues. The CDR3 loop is CASRSRTGQNQETQYF. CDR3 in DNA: TGTGCCAGCAGGTCGAGGACAGGGCAAAATCAAGAGACCCAGTACTTC.

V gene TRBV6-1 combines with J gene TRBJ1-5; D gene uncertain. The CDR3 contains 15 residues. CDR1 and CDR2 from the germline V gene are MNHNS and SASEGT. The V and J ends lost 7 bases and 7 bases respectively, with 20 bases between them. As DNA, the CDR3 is TGTGCCAGCAAACTAGAGGGAGGATTCAGACAGCCCCAGCATTTT. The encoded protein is CASKLEGGFRQPQHF.

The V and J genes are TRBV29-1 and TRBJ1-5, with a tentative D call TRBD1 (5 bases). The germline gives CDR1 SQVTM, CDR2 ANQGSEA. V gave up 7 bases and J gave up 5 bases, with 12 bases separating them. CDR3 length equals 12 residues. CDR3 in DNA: TGCAGCGCCTCAACAGGCGATCAGCCCCAGCATTTT. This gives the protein CSASTGDQPQHF.

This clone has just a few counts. The CDR3 nucleotides read TGTGCCAGCAGGATACAGAGCGCCAGATCACCCCTCCACTTT. Encoded protein: CASRIQSARSPLHF. The chain uses TRBV2 and TRBJ1-6; no clear D gene. V lost 6 bases and J 10 bases, leaving 16 bases between the germline ends. This CDR3 spans 14 amino acids. Germline V lookup: CDR1 SNHLY, CDR2 FYNNEI.

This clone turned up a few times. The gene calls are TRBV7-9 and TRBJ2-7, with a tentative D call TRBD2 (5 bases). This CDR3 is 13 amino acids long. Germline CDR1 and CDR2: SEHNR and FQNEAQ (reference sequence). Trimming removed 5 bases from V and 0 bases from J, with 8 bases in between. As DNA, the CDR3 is TGTGCCAGCAGCGCGGGCAACTCCTACGAGCAGTACTTC. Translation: CASSAGNSYEQYF.

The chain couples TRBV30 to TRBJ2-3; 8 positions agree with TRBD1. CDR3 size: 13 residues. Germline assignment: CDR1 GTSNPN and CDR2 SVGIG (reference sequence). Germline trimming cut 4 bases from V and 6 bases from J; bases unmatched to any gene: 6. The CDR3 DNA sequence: TGTGCCTGGACGACAGGGGTCGGGGATACGCAGTATTTT. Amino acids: CAWTTGVGDTQYF.

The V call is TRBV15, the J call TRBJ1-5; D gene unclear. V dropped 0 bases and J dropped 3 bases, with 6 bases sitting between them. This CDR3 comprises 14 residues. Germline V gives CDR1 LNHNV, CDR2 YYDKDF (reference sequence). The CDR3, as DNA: TGTGCCACCAGCAGAGAAGGACTCAATCAGCCCCAGCATTTT. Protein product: CATSREGLNQPQHF. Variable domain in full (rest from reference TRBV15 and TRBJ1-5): DAMVIQNPRYQVTQFGKPVTLSCSQTLNHNVMYWYQQKSSQAPKLLFHYYDKDFNNEADTPDNFQSRRPNTSFCFLDIRSPGLGDTAMYLCATSREGLNQPQHFGDGTRLSIL.

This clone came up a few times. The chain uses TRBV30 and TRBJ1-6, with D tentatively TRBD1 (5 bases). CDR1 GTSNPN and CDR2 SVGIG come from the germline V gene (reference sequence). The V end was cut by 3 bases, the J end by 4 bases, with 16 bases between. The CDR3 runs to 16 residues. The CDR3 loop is CAWSSGRLDYNSPLHF. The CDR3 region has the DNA TGTGCCTGGAGCTCGGGGCGGCTGGATTATAATTCACCCCTCCACTTT.

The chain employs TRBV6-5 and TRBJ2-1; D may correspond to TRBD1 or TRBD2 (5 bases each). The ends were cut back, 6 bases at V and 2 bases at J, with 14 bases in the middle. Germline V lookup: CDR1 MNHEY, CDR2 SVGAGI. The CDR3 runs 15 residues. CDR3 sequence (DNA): TGTGCCAGCAGGTCCGGGACGGCGACCTACAATGAGCAGTTCTTC. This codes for CASRSGTATYNEQFF.

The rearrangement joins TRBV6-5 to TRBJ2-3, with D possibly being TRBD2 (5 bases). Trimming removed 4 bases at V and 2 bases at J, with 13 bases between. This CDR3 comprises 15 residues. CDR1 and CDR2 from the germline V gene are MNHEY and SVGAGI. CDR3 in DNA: TGTGCCAGCAGTTCGGCTAGCAGCTACACAGATACGCAGTATTTT. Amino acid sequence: CASSSASSYTDTQYF.

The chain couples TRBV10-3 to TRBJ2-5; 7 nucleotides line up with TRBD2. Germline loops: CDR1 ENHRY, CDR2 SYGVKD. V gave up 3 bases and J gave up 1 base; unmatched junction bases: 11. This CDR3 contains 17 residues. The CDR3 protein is CAISDPTMGGVQETQYF. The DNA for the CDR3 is TGTGCCATCAGTGACCCGACTATGGGGGGGGTCCAAGAGACCCAGTACTTC.

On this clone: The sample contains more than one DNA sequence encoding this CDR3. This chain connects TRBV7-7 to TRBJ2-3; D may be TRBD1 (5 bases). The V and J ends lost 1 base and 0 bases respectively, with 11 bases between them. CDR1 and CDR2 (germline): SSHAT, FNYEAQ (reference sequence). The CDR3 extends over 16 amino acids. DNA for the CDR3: TGTGCCAGCAGCTTAGGAAGGGGATCTAGCACAGATACGCAGTATTTT. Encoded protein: CASSLGRGSSTDTQYF. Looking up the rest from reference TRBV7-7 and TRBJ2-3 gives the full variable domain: GAGVSQSPRYKVTKRGQDVTLRCDPISSHATLYWYQQALGQGPEFLTYFNYEAQPDKSGLPSDRFSAERPEGSISTLTIQRTEQRDSAMYRCASSLGRGSSTDTQYFGPGTRLTVL.

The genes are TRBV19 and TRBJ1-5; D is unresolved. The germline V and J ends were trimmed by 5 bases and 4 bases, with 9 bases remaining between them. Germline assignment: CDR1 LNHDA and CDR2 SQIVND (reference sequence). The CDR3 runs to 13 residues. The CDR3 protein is CASSATGNQPQHF. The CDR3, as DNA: TGTGCCAGTAGTGCAACGGGGAATCAGCCCCAGCATTTT.

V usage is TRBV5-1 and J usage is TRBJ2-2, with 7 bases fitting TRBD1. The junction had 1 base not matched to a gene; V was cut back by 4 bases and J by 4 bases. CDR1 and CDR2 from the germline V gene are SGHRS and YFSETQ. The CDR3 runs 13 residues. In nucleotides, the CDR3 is TGCGCCAGCAGCCAGGGGGTCACCGGGGAGCTGTTTTTT. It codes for CASSQGVTGELFF.

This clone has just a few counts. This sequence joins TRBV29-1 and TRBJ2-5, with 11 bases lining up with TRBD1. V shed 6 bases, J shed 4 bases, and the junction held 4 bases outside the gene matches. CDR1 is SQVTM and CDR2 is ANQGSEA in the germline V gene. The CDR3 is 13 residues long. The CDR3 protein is CSVTGTGGETQYF. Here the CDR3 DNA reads TGCAGCGTAACCGGGACAGGGGGAGAGACCCAGTACTTC.